This T cell receptor (beta chain) came from a study of Tregs in tolerant kidney transplant recipients. Study-level points and caveats: The small number of patients limits these findings pending further validation. Expanding Tregs on activated donor B cells appeared to best identify donor-specific TCRbeta clones. This study did not directly address biological reproducibility.

Germline V lookup: CDR1 LNHDA, CDR2 SQIVND (reference sequence). V was shortened by 3 bases and J by 10 bases, with 15 bases between the two germline ends. CDR3 size: 13 residues. Some clones are missing from TCRdb's copy, which holds only in-frame ones; the method was immunoSEQ multiplex PCR. The table records 90,000 to 150,000 clones, almost 95% of them present only once. This clone showed up just once. Its specificity is unknown. CD4+CD25+CD127- Tregs, CD4+CD25- non-Tregs, CD4 and CD8 cells were sorted. Sequencing used CD4+ T cells from blood. This receptor was identified in a human donor in good health. The chain recombines TRBV19 with TRBJ2-5; a weak D match, TRBD1 (6 bases). The CDR3: CASSMGAPGGQYF. The CDR3 nucleotides are TGTGCCAGTAGTATGGGGGCCCCGGGTGGCCAGTACTTC.